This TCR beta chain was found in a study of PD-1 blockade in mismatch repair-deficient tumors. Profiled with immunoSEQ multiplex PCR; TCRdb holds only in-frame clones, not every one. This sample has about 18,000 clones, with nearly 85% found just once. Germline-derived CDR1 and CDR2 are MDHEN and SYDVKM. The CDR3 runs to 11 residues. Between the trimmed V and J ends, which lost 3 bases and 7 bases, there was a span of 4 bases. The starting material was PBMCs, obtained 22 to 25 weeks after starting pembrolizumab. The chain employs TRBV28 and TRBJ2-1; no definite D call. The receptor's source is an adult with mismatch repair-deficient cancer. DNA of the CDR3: TGTGCCAGCAGTTTCCGTAATGAGCAGTTCTTC. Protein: CASSFRNEQFF.